The TCR beta chain described here comes from a study of T cell responses to AZD1222 COVID-19 vaccine. Study results and limitations: Among AZD1222 vaccinees, only 5 to 7 were seropositive at baseline. Repertoires were obtained solely post-peak T cell response.

The CDR3 has 14 amino acids. Trimming shortened V by 6 bases and J by 6 bases, and 15 bases separated the two germline ends. Germline CDR1 is LGHDT and CDR2 is YNNKEL (reference sequence). Of note for this clone: The antigen is not known.

Method: immunoSEQ multiplex PCR; TCRdb's copy keeps in-frame clones and lacks some. The data contain 90,000 or so clones, over 80% of them singletons. V usage is TRBV3-1 (or the pseudogene TRBV3-2) and J usage is TRBJ2-1; D is possibly TRBD1 or TRBD2 (5 bases each). The source is an adult in good health. The sample consisted of peripheral blood, taken on day 0 of AZD1222 vaccination. CDR3 loop: CASSYRTGGNEQFF. The CDR3 nucleotides are TGTGCCAGCAGTTACAGGACTGGGGGCAATGAGCAGTTCTTC.